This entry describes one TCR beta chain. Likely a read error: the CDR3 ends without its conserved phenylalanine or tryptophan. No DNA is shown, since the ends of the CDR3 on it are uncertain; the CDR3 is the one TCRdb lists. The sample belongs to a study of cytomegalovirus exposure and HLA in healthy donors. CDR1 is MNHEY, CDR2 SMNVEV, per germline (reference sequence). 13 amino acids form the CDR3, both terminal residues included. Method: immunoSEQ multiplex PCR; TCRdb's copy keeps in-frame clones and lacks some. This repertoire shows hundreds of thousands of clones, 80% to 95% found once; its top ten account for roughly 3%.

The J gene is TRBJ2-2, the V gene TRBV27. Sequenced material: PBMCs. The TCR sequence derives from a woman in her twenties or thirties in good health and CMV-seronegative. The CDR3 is CASSPIRALVFPP.